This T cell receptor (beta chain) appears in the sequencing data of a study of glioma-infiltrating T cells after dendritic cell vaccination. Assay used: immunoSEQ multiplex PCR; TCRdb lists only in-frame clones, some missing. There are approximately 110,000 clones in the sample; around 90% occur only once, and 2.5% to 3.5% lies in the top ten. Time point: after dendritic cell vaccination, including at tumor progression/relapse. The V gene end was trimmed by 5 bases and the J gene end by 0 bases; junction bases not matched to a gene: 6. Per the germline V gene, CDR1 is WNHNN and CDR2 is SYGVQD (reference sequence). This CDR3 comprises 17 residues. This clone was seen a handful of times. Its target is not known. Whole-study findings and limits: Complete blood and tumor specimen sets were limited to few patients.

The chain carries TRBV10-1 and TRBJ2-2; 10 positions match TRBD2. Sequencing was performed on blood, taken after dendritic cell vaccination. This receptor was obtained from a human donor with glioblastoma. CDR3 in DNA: TGCGCCAGCAGTAGGCTAGCGGGGGACTCGAACACCGGGGAGCTGTTTTTT. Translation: CASSRLAGDSNTGELFF.